The clone carrying this T cell receptor (beta chain) has a handful of counts. These data belong to a study of blood T cell repertoires in COVID-19. Study in general: The origin of the acute and convalescent COVID-19 samples was the United States, Italy and Spain. T cells, B-cell-depleted T cells, or PBMCs supplied cDNA or gDNA.

Between the trimmed V and J ends, which lost 0 bases and 4 bases, there was a span of 4 bases. The CDR3 loop spans 13 amino acids. Germline V lookup: CDR1 LGHDT, CDR2 YNNKEL (reference sequence). Per the authors' pipeline: Using reference gene primer amplification, nucleated cell counts were estimated. The table came from immunoSEQ multiplex PCR; TCRdb's copy has only in-frame clones and leaves some out. V, J and clone size are taken as reported in that table, and D and trimming were inferred from the DNA itself. Altogether some 120,000 clones are present, more than 75% being singletons, with the ten largest covering approximately 1.4%.

This TCR was recovered from a human donor in a cohort sampled during active COVID-19. The chain recombines TRBV3-1 (or the pseudogene TRBV3-2) with TRBJ1-5; D unresolved. The material sequenced was peripheral blood. CDR3 nucleotides: TGTGCCAGCAGCCAAGATCTGAATCAGCCCCAGCATTTT. This translates into CASSQDLNQPQHF.